These 18 T cell receptor beta chains were all obtained from the same sample, sequenced in a study of shared clonotypes between healthy human individuals. Profiling relied on immunoSEQ multiplex PCR, and the TCRdb table lists in-frame clones only, not all of them. The sample lists 1 million to 1.3 million clones, 70% to 80% occurring once. The specimen sequenced was memory CD4+ T cells from PBMCs. Documented subset: CD45RA-negative fraction. These receptors were taken from a man between 18 and 29 years old in good health. Some clones in this sample may be carry-over from other donors' samples.

The genes are TRBV5-6 and TRBJ1-5; unclear D gene. Trimming removed 3 bases at V and 9 bases at J, with 13 bases between. Germline CDR1 SGHDT, CDR2 YYEEEE. CDR3 length: 13 amino acids. The CDR3 nucleotides read TGTGCCAGCAGCTCGTATGGTTTGGGGCCCCAGCATTTT. Residues: CASSSYGLGPQHF.

As concerns this clone: A much larger clone is a single base away; this may be a read error. The same CDR3 is also encoded by other DNA sequences in this sample. V is TRBV25-1 and J is TRBJ1-1, with D possibly TRBD1 on 5 matching bases. The germline CDR1 and CDR2 sequences are MGHDK and SYGVNS. Trimming pared 6 bases from V and 5 bases from J, leaving 10 bases between. The CDR3 consists of 12 residues. The CDR3 loop is CASSPRGTEAFF. CDR3 in DNA: TGTGCCAGCAGCCCCCGGGGGACTGAAGCTTTCTTT.

The table lists this clone with a few counts. The J gene is TRBJ2-1, the V gene TRBV2; TRBD1 is a possible D gene (5 bases). Trimming shortened V by 6 bases and J by 8 bases, and 17 bases separated the two germline ends. Germline values: CDR1 SNHLY, CDR2 FYNNEI. The CDR3 consists of 14 residues. CDR3 protein: CASSQHGQFYEQFF. CDR3 nucleotide sequence: TGTGCCAGCAGCCAACATGGACAATTTTATGAGCAGTTCTTC.

This chain connects TRBV5-1 to TRBJ1-1; TRBD1 matches 10 bases. The CDR3 runs to 14 residues. The germline V gene has CDR1 SGHRS and CDR2 YFSETQ. V trimming: 4 bases; J trimming: 2 bases; junction bases outside the gene matches: 2. The CDR3 here is CASSGDRGNTEAFF. Here the CDR3 DNA reads TGCGCCAGCAGCGGGGACAGGGGAAACACTGAAGCTTTCTTT.

A few counts support this clone. The chain employs TRBV19 and TRBJ2-2; 13 bases map to TRBD2. V trimming: 3 bases; J trimming: 6 bases; junction bases outside the gene matches: 10. The germline V gene encodes CDR1 LNHDA and CDR2 SQIVND (reference sequence). This CDR3 has 18 residues. The DNA for the CDR3 is TGTGCCAGTAGTATCGACCTTGGACTAGCGGGAGATCCCGGGGAGCTGTTTTTT. Residues: CASSIDLGLAGDPGELFF.

The sample holds one count of this clone. The chain has TRBV29-1 and TRBJ2-1; D could derive from TRBD1 or TRBD2 (5 bases each). V lost 6 bases, J lost 5 bases, and 14 bases lay in between. The CDR3 is made up of 13 amino acids. CDR1 and CDR2 from the germline V gene are SQVTM and ANQGSEA. The CDR3 sequence is CSVTAWGNNEQFF. CDR3 DNA sequence: TGCAGCGTAACCGCCTGGGGGAACAATGAGCAGTTCTTC.

This clone was observed once. The chain is built from TRBV15 and TRBJ2-7; TRBD1 is a possible D gene (6 bases). From germline, CDR1 is LNHNV and CDR2 YYDKDF (reference sequence). The CDR3 consists of 15 residues. V was clipped by 1 base and J by 1 base, with 11 bases between them. Here the CDR3 DNA reads TGTGCCACCAGCAGAGGCTTGGGGGCTTCCTACGAGCAGTACTTC. This sequence encodes CATSRGLGASYEQYF.

This clone was detected a few times. This chain connects TRBV2 to TRBJ1-2; 11 nucleotides line up with TRBD1. CDR1 is SNHLY and CDR2 is FYNNEI in the germline V gene. The CDR3 loop spans 15 amino acids. V was pared by 6 bases and J by 3 bases, with 6 bases of the junction left unmatched. CDR3 sequence reads: CASSPKGQGDYGYTF. The CDR3 region has the DNA TGTGCCAGCAGCCCGAAGGGACAGGGGGACTATGGCTACACCTTC.

The genes are TRBV5-4 and TRBJ1-4; no definite D call. CDR1 SGHNT and CDR2 YYREEE come from the germline V gene (reference sequence). CDR3 size: 17 residues. V lost 2 bases, J lost 7 bases, and 21 bases lay in between. CDR3 sequence reads: CASSFRSRTSPREKLFF. For the CDR3, the DNA is TGTGCCAGCAGCTTCCGATCTAGGACTTCCCCCCGTGAAAAACTGTTTTTT.

The chain employs TRBV2 and TRBJ1-5, with 7 bases fitting TRBD1. From germline, CDR1 is SNHLY and CDR2 FYNNEI. The J segment lost 4 bases and the V segment lost 6 bases, leaving 12 bases of the junction unmatched. This CDR3 region has 16 residues. The CDR3 is CASSARQGRSNQPQHF. Written as DNA, the CDR3 is TGTGCCAGCAGCGCAAGACAGGGCAGGAGTAATCAGCCCCAGCATTTT.

A few counts support this clone. The chain combines TRBV28 with TRBJ2-7; D gene unclear. The CDR3 has 17 residues. CDR1 MDHEN and CDR2 SYDVKM come from the germline V gene. V was clipped by 7 bases and J by 0 bases, with 22 bases between them. The CDR3 loop is CASISNTVVRSSYEQYF. CDR3 DNA sequence: TGTGCCAGCATTTCGAACACCGTCGTTCGGAGCTCCTACGAGCAGTACTTC.

The chain uses TRBV10-2 and TRBJ2-7; D is unresolved. CDR3 length: 13 amino acids. The germline gives CDR1 WSHSY, CDR2 SAAADI. V dropped 8 bases and J dropped 4 bases, with 15 bases sitting between them. CDR3 coding DNA: TGCGCCAGCCGTTCCCCTGGGGTTTACGAGCAGTACTTC. It translates to CASRSPGVYEQYF.

This chain joins TRBV6-5 and TRBJ2-3; no reliable D call. Trimming took 2 bases from V and 0 from J, leaving 9 bases between them. The germline gives CDR1 MNHEY, CDR2 SVGAGI. The CDR3 runs to 15 residues. CDR3 in amino acids: CASSYDGASTDTQYF. The DNA for the CDR3 is TGTGCCAGCAGTTACGACGGAGCTAGCACAGATACGCAGTATTTT.

As regards this clone: The same CDR3 arises from other DNA sequences in this sample as well. The rearrangement joins TRBV18 to TRBJ1-1; the D is unclear. The CDR3 is made up of 13 amino acids. Trimming removed 1 base at V and 3 bases at J, with 6 bases between. The germline gives CDR1 KGHSH, CDR2 LQKENI. The CDR3 DNA sequence: TGTGCCAGCTCACCACTACCGTACACTGAAGCTTTCTTT. This sequence encodes CASSPLPYTEAFF.

This chain connects TRBV4-2 to TRBJ2-3; 14 nucleotides agree with TRBD2. Looked up from germline, CDR1 is LGHNA and CDR2 is YNFKEQ. This CDR3 comprises 17 residues. J was trimmed by 4 bases and V by 0 bases; bases with no gene match: 3. CDR3 amino acids: CASSQDQGLAGADTQYF. In DNA, the CDR3 is TGTGCCAGCAGCCAAGATCAGGGACTAGCGGGAGCAGATACGCAGTATTTT.

This clone has only one observation. This chain links TRBV18 with TRBJ2-7; D is unclear. Germline CDR1 and CDR2: KGHSH and LQKENI. Trimming took 2 bases from V and 5 from J, leaving 22 bases between them. The CDR3 spans 17 residues. The CDR3 protein is CASSPVSHDFNPNEQYF. In nucleotides, the CDR3 is TGTGCCAGCTCACCAGTGAGCCATGATTTCAACCCCAACGAGCAGTACTTC. The variable domain in full, completed from reference TRBV18 and TRBJ2-7, reads NAGVMQNPRHLVRRRGQEARLRCSPMKGHSHVYWYRQLPEEGLKFMVYLQKENIIDESGMPKERFSAEFPKEGPSILRIQQVVRGDSAAYFCASSPVSHDFNPNEQYFGPGTRLTVT.

The chain uses TRBV7-2 and TRBJ2-3, with 8 bases that match TRBD2. Germline V gene data show CDR1 as SGHTA and CDR2 as FQGNSA. CDR3 length: 17 residues. V trimming: 4 bases; J trimming: 5 bases; junction bases outside the gene matches: 14. Here the CDR3 DNA reads TGTGCCAGCAGCTCACCGCGCATCGGGAGGGCGATAGATACGCAGTATTTT. Its translation: CASSSPRIGRAIDTQYF.

V and J are TRBV25-1 and TRBJ1-1, with 11 bases that match TRBD1. After removal of 7 bases from V and 5 bases from J, the junction contained 3 bases not matched to a gene. This CDR3 has 13 residues. In germline, CDR1 is MGHDK, CDR2 SYGVNS. The CDR3 region is CASMDRGRTEAFF. The CDR3 nucleotides read TGTGCCAGCATGGACAGGGGGCGGACTGAAGCTTTCTTT.